This T cell receptor (beta chain) is from a study of blood T cell repertoires in COVID-19. The wider study: Spain, Italy and the United States supplied samples that represented acute and convalescent COVID-19. T cells, B-cell-depleted T cells, or PBMCs provided the cDNA or gDNA that served as material.

The CDR3 spans 16 residues. Germline CDR1 and CDR2: SGHNT and YYREEE (reference sequence). Trimming removed 4 bases at V and 0 bases at J, with 15 bases between. Sequencing was performed with immunoSEQ multiplex PCR; in TCRdb, only in-frame clones are kept and a portion is missing. This table has roughly 150,000 clones, 84% appearing once. The V gene is TRBV5-4, the J gene TRBJ2-3; the D gene is possibly TRBD2 (5 bases). The sequence came from a woman between 50 and 59 years old in a cohort sampled during active or convalescent COVID-19. Sequencing was done on a sample of peripheral blood. CDR3 nucleotide sequence: TGTGCCAGCAGCGCAGATGAGGGAACTAGCACAGATACGCAGTATTTT. Amino acids: CASSADEGTSTDTQYF.